This TCR beta chain is drawn from a study of blood T cell repertoires in COVID-19. This CDR3 is built from 17 residues. V shed 1 base and J shed 5 bases, with 18 bases lying between them. CDR1 and CDR2 from the germline V gene are KGHSH and LQKENI. Produced via immunoSEQ multiplex PCR; TCRdb's table is partial and in-frame only. Found here are over 65,000 clones, about three quarters of them singletons; the top ten hold about 9.1%. The chain links TRBV18 to TRBJ2-1, with D perhaps TRBD1 (6 bases). The receptor was derived from a human donor in a cohort sampled during active COVID-19. Sequenced sample: peripheral blood. The CDR3 reads CASSPLGAGTRNNEQFF. In nucleotides, the CDR3 is TGTGCCAGCTCACCACTGGGGGCCGGGACCAGGAACAATGAGCAGTTCTTC.